These 18 T cell receptor beta chains originate from one sample sequenced in a study of shared clonotypes between healthy human individuals. TCRdb's copy holds only in-frame clones and misses some; the assay was immunoSEQ multiplex PCR. This sample has around 79,000 clones, with 60% to 70% found just once. The sequencing sample was made of memory CD8+ T cells sorted from blood. Subset indicated: CD45RO+ cells pooled with CCR7-negative TemRA cells. Receptors originate from a man younger than 45 in good health.

A note on this clone: Other DNA sequences in this specimen translate into the identical CDR3. The V gene is TRBV28, the J gene TRBJ2-7; D uncertain. Per the germline V gene, CDR1 is MDHEN and CDR2 is SYDVKM. V was shortened by 4 bases and J by 4 bases, with 8 bases between the two germline ends. The CDR3 spans 12 residues. CDR3 amino acids: CASSSPTYEQYF. The DNA of the CDR3 is TGTGCCAGCAGTTCTCCCACATACGAGCAGTACTTC. Looking up the rest from reference TRBV28 and TRBJ2-7 gives the full variable domain: DVKVTQSSRYLVKRTGEKVFLECVQDMDHENMFWYRQDPGLGLRLIYFSYDVKMKEKGDIPEGYSVSREKKERFSLILESASTNQTSMYLCASSSPTYEQYFGPGTRLTVT.

This chain links TRBV19 with TRBJ2-2; 7 nucleotides agree with TRBD1. Germline CDR1 LNHDA, CDR2 SQIVND (reference sequence). V was pared by 5 bases and J by 5 bases, with 5 bases of the junction left unmatched. The CDR3 contains 14 residues. This chain's CDR3 is CASSPNRGTGELFF. CDR3 coding DNA: TGTGCCAGTAGTCCAAACAGGGGAACCGGGGAGCTGTTTTTT.

This clone was seen a single time. J is TRBJ2-1 and V is TRBV6-4; no definite D call. The germline V gene has CDR1 MRHNA and CDR2 SNTAGT. The V gene lost 0 bases and the J gene lost 0 bases, with 6 bases spanning the gap. The CDR3 covers 15 residues. This CDR3 is CASSDSEASYNEQFF. In DNA form, the CDR3 reads TGTGCCAGCAGTGACTCAGAAGCCTCCTACAATGAGCAGTTCTTC.

This clone was seen a handful of times. This chain connects TRBV30 to TRBJ1-4; weak D call: TRBD1 (6 bases). Germline loops: CDR1 GTSNPN, CDR2 SVGIG (reference sequence). V was trimmed by 2 bases and J by 0 bases, leaving 19 bases between them. The CDR3 has 18 residues. This CDR3 reads CAWSLGRGRPPTNEKLFF. CDR3 bases: TGTGCCTGGAGTCTCGGGAGGGGGAGGCCTCCAACTAATGAAAAACTGTTTTTT.

The rearrangement joins TRBV10-2 to TRBJ2-5, with TRBD1 identical over 7 bases. The germline V gene has CDR1 WSHSY and CDR2 SAAADI. CDR3 length equals 12 residues. V lost 10 bases to trimming and J lost 5 bases; unmatched junction nucleotides: 7. CDR3 DNA: TGCGCCACGTCGACAGGGTGGGAGACCCAGTACTTC. It encodes CATSTGWETQYF.

This chain links TRBV6-1 with TRBJ2-7, with D uncertain. Germline V gene data show CDR1 as MNHNS and CDR2 as SASEGT. The CDR3 has 15 residues. V shed 4 bases and J shed 0 bases, with 13 bases lying between them. The CDR3 bases are TGTGCCAGCAGTGGGTACCTCAACCCCTCCTACGAGCAGTACTTC. Encoded protein: CASSGYLNPSYEQYF.

The genes are TRBV18 and TRBJ2-5, with 9 bases matching TRBD1. The germline CDR1 and CDR2 sequences are KGHSH and LQKENI. CDR3 size: 16 residues. V lost 2 bases and J lost 3; bases outside the gene matches: 7. CDR3 coding DNA: TGTGCCAGCTCACCATGGCTGGGACAGGGTGAAGAGACCCAGTACTTC. Translating gives CASSPWLGQGEETQYF.

V is TRBV19 and J is TRBJ2-7, with TRBD1 as a possible D gene (6 bases). The CDR3 has 14 residues. V was pared by 4 bases and J by 2 bases, with 12 bases between. Germline V gene lookup returns CDR1 LNHDA and CDR2 SQIVND (reference sequence). The CDR3 sequence is CASSNPGQTYEQYF. Here the CDR3 DNA reads TGTGCCAGTAGTAACCCCGGACAGACCTACGAGCAGTACTTC.

The genes are TRBV9 and TRBJ1-2, with unresolved D. The CDR3 length is 15 residues. Germline assignment: CDR1 SGDLS and CDR2 YYNGEE. The germline V and J ends were trimmed by 4 bases and 5 bases, with 18 bases remaining between them. The CDR3 spells CASSPDGRVLYGYTF. Written as DNA, the CDR3 is TGTGCCAGCAGCCCAGACGGCAGAGTACTATATGGCTACACCTTC. The entire variable domain, with the rest obtained from reference TRBV9 and TRBJ1-2, is as follows: DSGVTQTPKHLITATGQRVTLRCSPRSGDLSVYWYQQSLDQGLQFLIQYYNGEERAKGNILERFSAQQFPDLHSELNLSSLELGDSALYFCASSPDGRVLYGYTFGSGTRLTVV.

The chain uses TRBV5-5 and TRBJ2-1, with D possibly matching TRBD2 (6 bases). CDR1 is SGHKS, CDR2 YYEKEE, per germline (reference sequence). The V and J ends lost 0 bases and 7 bases respectively, with 8 bases between them. This CDR3 contains 13 residues. CDR3 loop: CASSLGLVNEQFF. The CDR3 DNA follows: TGTGCCAGCAGCTTGGGACTAGTGAATGAGCAGTTCTTC.

The chain recombines TRBV20-1 with TRBJ2-7; D might be TRBD1 or TRBD2, each matching 5 bases. The CDR3 covers 10 residues. Deletions cut 2 bases from V and 7 bases from J, with 6 bases between. In germline, CDR1 is DFQATT, CDR2 SNEGSKA (reference sequence). The CDR3 region is CSARWGEQYF. CDR3 sequence (DNA): TGCAGTGCTAGATGGGGGGAGCAGTACTTC.

In this sample, this clone turned up many times. The DNA of the CDR3 is TGTGCCAGCACTGACGGAGGGCCTGTTTTGCTAGATACGCAGTATTTT. Protein: CASTDGGPVLLDTQYF. V and J are TRBV7-8 and TRBJ2-3; possible D gene TRBD2, 6 bases. Germline CDR1 SGHVS, CDR2 FQNEAQ. The CDR3 length is 16 residues. The ends were cut back, 7 bases at V and 5 bases at J, with 22 bases in the middle.

This clone showed up many times. The CDR3 is CASSITSQETQYF. The CDR3 DNA is TGTGCCAGTAGTATAACAAGCCAAGAGACCCAGTACTTC. V usage is TRBV19 and J usage is TRBJ2-5, with unresolved D. In germline, CDR1 is LNHDA, CDR2 SQIVND (reference sequence). The CDR3 totals 13 residues. The V end lost 2 bases, the J end lost 1 base, and 5 bases lay between the germline ends.

On this clone: Other DNA sequences within the sample encode an identical CDR3. The chain employs TRBV28 and TRBJ2-7, with D uncertain. Germline CDR1 is MDHEN and CDR2 is SYDVKM. The CDR3 is made up of 11 amino acids. Trimming took 3 bases from V and 4 from J, leaving 4 bases between them. For the CDR3, the DNA is TGTGCCAGCAGTTTGCGGTACGAGCAGTACTTC. Translated: CASSLRYEQYF.

J is TRBJ2-3 and V is TRBV25-1, with a weak D call TRBD1 (5 bases). CDR1 and CDR2 (germline): MGHDK, SYGVNS. V was cut by 4 bases and J by 5 bases, with 19 bases left in between. The CDR3 is made up of 16 amino acids. CDR3: CASSASGPKGEDTQYF. In DNA, the CDR3 is TGTGCCAGCAGTGCTTCAGGGCCTAAAGGGGAAGATACGCAGTATTTT.

The chain has TRBV6-1 and TRBJ2-6, with D perhaps assigned TRBD1 or TRBD2 (5 bases each). The V end lost 3 bases, the J end lost 0 bases, and 12 bases lay between the germline ends. From germline, CDR1 is MNHNS and CDR2 SASEGT. The CDR3 loop spans 17 amino acids. The CDR3 sequence: CASSEGTPGSGANVLTF. The CDR3 bases are TGTGCCAGCAGTGAGGGGACGCCGGGCTCTGGGGCCAACGTCCTGACTTTC.

This clone was detected only a few times. This chain connects TRBV11-2 to TRBJ1-2; 8 nucleotides line up with TRBD1. The J segment lost 4 bases and the V segment lost 0 bases, leaving 4 bases of the junction unmatched. Germline V lookup: CDR1 SGHAT, CDR2 FQNNGV. The CDR3 is 15 amino acids. DNA for the CDR3: TGTGCCAGCAGCTTAGACGCAGGGGGCTTCTATGGCTACACCTTC. Translating gives CASSLDAGGFYGYTF.

CDR3 protein: CSNRDYHEQYF. The CDR3 nucleotides are TGCAGTAACAGGGACTACCACGAGCAGTACTTC. The V call is TRBV20-1, the J call TRBJ2-7, with D possibly TRBD2 on 7 matching bases. V gave up 8 bases and J gave up 5 bases, with 13 bases separating them. The CDR3 covers 11 residues. From germline, CDR1 is DFQATT and CDR2 SNEGSKA (reference sequence).